What follows is one TCR beta chain and its context. Antigen specificity is unknown. The sample is drawn from a study of shared clonotypes between healthy human individuals. Study-level points and caveats: Rarefaction curves obtained for sorted subsets showed sequencing incomplete despite large depth. The study sampled only blood, and tissue repertoires likely differ.

Once extracted for a subset, genomic DNA was divided evenly among several immunoSEQ plates. The table came from immunoSEQ multiplex PCR; TCRdb's copy has only in-frame clones and leaves some out. The sample comprises a few million clones, 90% to 95% of which are singletons, and 0.39% rests with the top ten. Germline V lookup: CDR1 PRHDT, CDR2 FYEKMQ (reference sequence). Trimming took 2 bases from V and 4 from J; bases not matched to a gene: 6. This CDR3 is built from 17 residues. Sequencing was carried out using naive CD4+ T cells from PBMCs. As for subset: CD45RA+ positively selected. This rearrangement joins TRBV13 to TRBJ2-5; TRBD2 aligns across 14 bases. The TCR originated in a man aged 18 to 29 in good health. Some clones in this sample may be carry-over from other donors' samples. The CDR3 sequence: CASSLPSGLAGAETQYF. The CDR3 coding sequence is TGTGCCAGCAGCTTACCGTCGGGACTAGCGGGAGCAGAGACCCAGTACTTC.